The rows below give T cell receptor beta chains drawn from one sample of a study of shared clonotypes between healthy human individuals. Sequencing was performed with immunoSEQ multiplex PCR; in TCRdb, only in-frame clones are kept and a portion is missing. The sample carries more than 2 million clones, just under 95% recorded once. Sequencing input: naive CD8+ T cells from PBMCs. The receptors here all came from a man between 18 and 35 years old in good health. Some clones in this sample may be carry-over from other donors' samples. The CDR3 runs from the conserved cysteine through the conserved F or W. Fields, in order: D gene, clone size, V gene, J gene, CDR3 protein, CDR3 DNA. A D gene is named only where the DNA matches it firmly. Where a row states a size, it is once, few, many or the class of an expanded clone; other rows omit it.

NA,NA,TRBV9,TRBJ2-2,CASSPQLGPGELFF,TGTGCCAGCAGCCCTCAACTAGGCCCCGGGGAGCTGTTTTTT
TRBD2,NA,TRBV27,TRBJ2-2,CASSWGGVGGELFF,TGTGCCAGCAGTTGGGGGGGAGTTGGCGGGGAGCTGTTTTTT
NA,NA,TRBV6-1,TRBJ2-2,CASSEVIWGTGELFF,TGTGCCAGCAGTGAAGTTATTTGGGGCACCGGGGAGCTGTTTTTT
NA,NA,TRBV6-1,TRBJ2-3,CASSGSLTDTQYF,TGTGCCAGCAGTGGTTCCTTGACAGATACGCAGTATTTT
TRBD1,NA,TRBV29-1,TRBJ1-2,CSVAEGDRNYGYTF,TGCAGCGTTGCGGAAGGGGACAGAAACTATGGCTACACCTTC
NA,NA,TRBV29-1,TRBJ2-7,CSVRDGFYEQYF,TGCAGCGTTCGGGACGGCTTCTACGAGCAGTACTTC
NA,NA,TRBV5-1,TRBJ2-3,CASSLGPLASLTDTQYF,TGCGCCAGCAGCTTGGGCCCTCTAGCGTCCCTCACAGATACGCAGTATTTT
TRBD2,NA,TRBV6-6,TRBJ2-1,CASSYPGGFGNEQFF,TGTGCCAGCAGTTACCCCGGGGGGTTTGGCAATGAGCAGTTCTTC
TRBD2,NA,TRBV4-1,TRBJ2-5,CASSQVRLGGRGETQYF,TGCGCCAGCAGCCAAGTTAGATTGGGCGGGAGGGGGGAGACCCAGTACTTC
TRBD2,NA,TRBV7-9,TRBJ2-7,CASSNSGRASHEQYF,TGTGCCAGCAGCAATAGCGGGAGGGCTTCCCACGAGCAGTACTTC
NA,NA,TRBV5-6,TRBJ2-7,CASSGWTEFTYEQYF,TGTGCCAGCAGCGGGTGGACAGAGTTTACCTACGAGCAGTACTTC
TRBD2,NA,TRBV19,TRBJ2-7,CASSPALLAGVGYEQYF,TGTGCCAGTAGCCCGGCCCTACTAGCGGGAGTGGGCTACGAGCAGTACTTC
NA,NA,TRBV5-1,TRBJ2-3,CASSLRDRISGNTQYF,TGCGCCAGCAGCTTGCGGGACCGGATTTCGGGGAATACGCAGTATTTT
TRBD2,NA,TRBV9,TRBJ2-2,CASSGSGPDTGELFF,TGTGCCAGCAGCGGTAGCGGGCCCGACACCGGGGAGCTGTTTTTT
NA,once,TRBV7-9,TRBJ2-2,CASSLGGIGELFF,TGTGCCAGCAGCTTAGGAGGGATCGGGGAGCTGTTTTTT
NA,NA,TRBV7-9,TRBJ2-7,CASTEWGPDHEQYF,TGTGCCAGCACCGAATGGGGGCCCGACCACGAGCAGTACTTC
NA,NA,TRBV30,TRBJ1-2,CAWSVVYSGLSYGYTF,TGTGCCTGGAGTGTAGTATACAGTGGCCTCTCGTATGGCTACACCTTC
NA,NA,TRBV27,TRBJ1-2,CASSLSQRSTGSYGYTF,TGTGCCAGCAGTTTATCGCAAAGGTCAACAGGCTCCTATGGCTACACCTTC
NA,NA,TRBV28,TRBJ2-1,CASGQYYNEQFF,TGTGCCAGCGGACAGTACTACAATGAGCAGTTCTTC
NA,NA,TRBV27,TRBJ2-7,CASSRLRTGEYEQYF,TGTGCCAGCAGCCGGCTTCGGACGGGGGAGTACGAGCAGTACTTC
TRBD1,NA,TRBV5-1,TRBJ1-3,CASSTDLGQSLGEGNTIYF,TGCGCCAGCAGCACCGACTTGGGACAGTCCCTTGGTGAAGGAAACACCATATATTTT
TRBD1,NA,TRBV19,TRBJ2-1,CASRRDRSHEQFF,TGTGCCAGTAGGAGGGACAGGTCCCATGAGCAGTTCTTC
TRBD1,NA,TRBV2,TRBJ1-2,CASSVDRVYGYTF,TGTGCCAGCAGTGTAGACAGGGTCTATGGCTACACCTTC
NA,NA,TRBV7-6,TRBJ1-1,CASSSGGAEAFF,TGTGCCAGCAGTTCGGGGGGGGCTGAAGCTTTCTTT
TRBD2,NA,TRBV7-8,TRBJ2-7,CASIISGGNSYEQYF,TGTGCCAGCATCATAAGCGGGGGCAACTCCTACGAGCAGTACTTC
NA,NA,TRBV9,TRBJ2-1,CASSLDPGLNNEQFF,TGTGCCAGCAGCTTAGACCCCGGACTCAACAATGAGCAGTTCTTC
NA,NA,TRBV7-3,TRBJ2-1,CASSLFSAEGNEQFF,TGTGCCAGCAGCTTGTTTTCGGCCGAGGGTAATGAGCAGTTCTTC
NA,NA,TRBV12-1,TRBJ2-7,CASSFEGDAPYEQYF,TGTGCCAGCAGCTTTGAGGGGGACGCTCCCTACGAGCAGTACTTC
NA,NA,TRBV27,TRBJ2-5,CASSYGSGRETQYF,TGTGCCAGCAGTTACGGGTCCGGTCGGGAGACCCAGTACTTC
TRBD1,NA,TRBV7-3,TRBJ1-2,CASSQDRDYGYTF,TGTGCCAGCAGCCAGGACAGGGACTATGGCTACACCTTC
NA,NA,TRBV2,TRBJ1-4,CASFHRPTNEKLFF,TGTGCCAGTTTTCACAGGCCAACTAATGAAAAACTGTTTTTT
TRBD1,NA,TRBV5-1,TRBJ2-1,CASGLQGENNEQFF,TGCGCCAGCGGCCTACAGGGGGAAAACAATGAGCAGTTCTTC
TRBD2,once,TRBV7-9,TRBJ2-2,CASSFPNSGSSGELFF,TGTGCCAGCAGCTTCCCCAACAGCGGGAGTTCCGGGGAGCTGTTTTTT
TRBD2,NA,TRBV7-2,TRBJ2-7,CASSRLAGGPSEQYF,TGTGCCAGCAGCCGTCTAGCGGGAGGGCCAAGTGAGCAGTACTTC
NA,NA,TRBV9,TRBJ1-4,CASNGPNNEKLFF,TGTGCCAGCAACGGGCCAAATAATGAAAAACTGTTTTTT
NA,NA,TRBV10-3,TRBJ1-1,CAISVGVRTEAFF,TGTGCCATCAGTGTTGGGGTTCGGACTGAAGCTTTCTTT
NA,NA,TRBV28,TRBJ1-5,CASSWTYSNQPQHF,TGTGCCAGCAGTTGGACATATAGCAATCAGCCCCAGCATTTT